These 21 T cell receptor beta chains share one sample of origin, sequenced in a study of blood T cell repertoires in COVID-19. Profiling relied on immunoSEQ multiplex PCR, and the TCRdb table lists in-frame clones only, not all of them. This sample has tens of thousands of clones, with around 86% found just once. Sequencing was performed on peripheral blood. Source of these receptors: an elderly man with acute or convalescent COVID-19.

V gene TRBV11-2 combines with J gene TRBJ1-3, with no clear D. From germline, CDR1 is SGHAT and CDR2 FQNNGV. Trimming took 5 bases from V and 0 from J, leaving 11 bases between them. CDR3 length: 15 amino acids. CDR3 in amino acids: CASSRDILSGNTIYF. Written as DNA, the CDR3 is TGTGCCAGCAGCCGAGACATACTCTCTGGAAACACCATATATTTT.

The chain couples TRBV18 to TRBJ1-2; TRBD1 might be the D (5 bases). This CDR3 comprises 15 residues. Trimming pared 5 bases from V and 0 bases from J, leaving 13 bases between. Germline V gives CDR1 KGHSH, CDR2 LQKENI. Here the CDR3 DNA reads TGTGCCAGCTCATTGACAGAGACCTCTAACTATGGCTACACCTTC. Translation gives CASSLTETSNYGYTF.

The J gene is TRBJ1-6, the V gene TRBV19, with 8 nucleotides matching TRBD1. Germline CDR1 reads LNHDA; CDR2 reads SQIVND (reference sequence). After removal of 5 bases from V and 10 bases from J, the junction contained 10 bases not matched to a gene. This CDR3 spans 15 amino acids. CDR3 nucleotide sequence: TGTGCCAGTAGTCCCGGACAGGGACGGGGATCACCCCTCCACTTT. Amino acid sequence: CASSPGQGRGSPLHF.

This chain connects TRBV6-5 to TRBJ1-6; D ambiguous. Per the germline V gene, CDR1 is MNHEY and CDR2 is SVGAGI. V dropped 0 bases and J dropped 9 bases, with 12 bases sitting between them. This CDR3 has 15 residues. CDR3 in amino acids: CASSYSGLRGSPLHF. CDR3 nucleotides: TGTGCCAGCAGTTACTCAGGCCTCCGAGGTTCACCCCTCCACTTT.

Written as DNA, the CDR3 is TGTGCCAGCATTAGAGACAGGGGAGCGTTACGTGAGCAGTTCTTC. Protein: CASIRDRGALREQFF. The V and J genes are TRBV6-5 and TRBJ2-1, with 8 bases identical to TRBD1. There are 15 residues in the CDR3. Germline loops: CDR1 MNHEY, CDR2 SVGAGI. Trimming cost V 7 bases and J 9 bases; bases outside gene matches: 14.

This clone was counted only a few times. CDR3 in amino acids: CASSPGGAGNSPLHF. The CDR3 coding sequence is TGTGCCAGCAGCCCAGGGGGCGCGGGGAATTCACCCCTCCACTTT. The chain couples TRBV7-9 to TRBJ1-6, with 8 bases fitting TRBD1. The V and J ends lost 5 bases and 7 bases, in that order; junction bases with no gene match: 7. CDR1 and CDR2 from the germline V gene are SEHNR and FQNEAQ (reference sequence). This CDR3 comprises 15 residues.

The chain employs TRBV19 and TRBJ1-1, with 9 nucleotides matching TRBD1. In germline, CDR1 is LNHDA, CDR2 SQIVND (reference sequence). Losses at the gene ends were 6 bases for V and 5 bases for J; bases not matched to a gene: 13. The CDR3 consists of 16 residues. CDR3 sequence (DNA): TGTGCCAGTAGGACCGGGATGGGGACAGGGATAACTGAAGCTTTCTTT. Translated, it gives CASRTGMGTGITEAFF.

The chain carries TRBV30 and TRBJ2-2; 9 bases match TRBD1. The CDR3 has 14 residues. The germline CDR1 and CDR2 sequences are GTSNPN and SVGIG (reference sequence). With 3 bases clipped from V and 4 bases from J, the junction kept 3 bases outside the gene matches. The CDR3 DNA is TGTGCCTGGAGGGGGACAGGGACCACCGGGGAGCTGTTTTTT. It is translated as CAWRGTGTTGELFF.

The rearrangement uses TRBV29-1 and TRBJ1-1; no reliable D call. This CDR3 is built from 13 residues. CDR1 is SQVTM, CDR2 ANQGSEA, per germline. V was pared by 5 bases and J by 5 bases, with 15 bases between. CDR3 nucleotides: TGCAGCGTTAAACCCCTTTACAGAACTGAAGCTTTCTTT. Its translation is CSVKPLYRTEAFF.

The rearrangement uses TRBV5-6 and TRBJ2-5, with 7 bases matching TRBD2. From germline, CDR1 is SGHDT and CDR2 YYEEEE. The CDR3 contains 16 residues. With 4 bases clipped from V and 4 bases from J, the junction kept 13 bases outside the gene matches. CDR3 nucleotide sequence: TGTGCCAGCAGCCCGGTTGGGGCGGGAGAAGTAGAGACCCAGTACTTC. Its protein is CASSPVGAGEVETQYF.

The chain has TRBV27 and TRBJ2-5; a possible D gene is TRBD2 (6 bases). The CDR3 has 15 amino acids. Deletions cut 1 base from V and 2 bases from J, with 11 bases between. In germline, CDR1 is MNHEY, CDR2 SMNVEV (reference sequence). CDR3 DNA sequence: TGTGCCAGCAGTTTATTGTTCGGAGGGCAAGAGACCCAGTACTTC. Protein: CASSLLFGGQETQYF.

This rearrangement joins TRBV7-8 to TRBJ2-1; TRBD2 matches 8 bases. V shed 8 bases and J 7 bases; nucleotides not matched to a gene: 13. Germline CDR1 SGHVS, CDR2 FQNEAQ. CDR3 length equals 15 residues. In DNA form, the CDR3 reads TGTGCCAGCTGCGCCGGGACGGGAGGGACGAATGAGCAGTTCTTC. This translates into CASCAGTGGTNEQFF.

A few counts support this clone. This rearrangement joins TRBV4-1 to TRBJ2-7, with D tentatively TRBD1 (6 bases). The CDR3 covers 13 residues. Germline CDR1 and CDR2: MGHRA and YSYEKL. The V gene lost 4 bases and the J gene lost 2 bases, with 9 bases spanning the gap. The DNA for the CDR3 is TGCGCCAGCAGCCTGGACAGAACCTACGAGCAGTACTTC. It codes for CASSLDRTYEQYF.

In its sample, this clone was seen many times. The chain has TRBV11-2 and TRBJ1-2; 8 nucleotides align to TRBD1. Germline V gene lookup returns CDR1 SGHAT and CDR2 FQNNGV. This CDR3 comprises 13 residues. With V trimmed by 2 bases and J by 8 bases, 4 bases remained unmatched. CDR3 sequence: CASSLRTGYGYTF. The CDR3 bases are TGTGCCAGCAGCTTAAGGACAGGGTACGGCTACACCTTC.

The chain links TRBV7-3 to TRBJ2-3, with a tentative D call TRBD2 (5 bases). Trimming cost V 3 bases and J 2 bases, with 9 bases left between them. The germline V gene has CDR1 SGHTA and CDR2 FQGTGA. The CDR3 has 14 residues. This chain's CDR3 is CASSFRGFTDTQYF. In DNA form, the CDR3 reads TGTGCCAGCAGCTTCCGGGGATTCACAGATACGCAGTATTTT.

The rearrangement links TRBV6-5 to TRBJ1-6; 9 nucleotides align to TRBD1. Germline values: CDR1 MNHEY, CDR2 SVGAGI. With 6 bases clipped from V and 11 bases from J, the junction kept 8 bases outside the gene matches. The CDR3 is made up of 14 amino acids. The chain's CDR3 is CASSLDRGNAPLHF. The CDR3 bases are TGTGCCAGCAGCCTCGACAGGGGGAATGCACCCCTCCACTTT.

The rearrangement joins TRBV18 to TRBJ1-2; D remains unclear. This CDR3 has 13 amino acids. Trimming pared 2 bases from V and 8 bases from J, leaving 12 bases between. Germline V gene lookup returns CDR1 KGHSH and CDR2 LQKENI. CDR3 bases: TGTGCCAGCTCACCAACGGTCGAGAGGGGCTACACCTTC. Protein: CASSPTVERGYTF.

The chain carries TRBV2 and TRBJ2-5; 12 bases are shared with TRBD2. The germline V gene has CDR1 SNHLY and CDR2 FYNNEI. After removal of 7 bases from V and 4 bases from J, the junction contained 4 bases not matched to a gene. The CDR3 is made up of 14 amino acids. In DNA, the CDR3 is TGTGCCAGCACCTTGGGACTAGCGGGAGAGACCCAGTACTTC. Encoded protein: CASTLGLAGETQYF.

The rearrangement joins TRBV3-1 (or the pseudogene TRBV3-2) to TRBJ2-3; 8 bases are shared with TRBD2. V lost 4 bases and J lost 7; bases outside the gene matches: 10. There are 15 residues in the CDR3. The germline CDR1 and CDR2 sequences are LGHDT and YNNKEL (reference sequence). CDR3 DNA: TGTGCCAGCAGCCCAGACGGTAGCGGGAAAAATACGCAGTATTTT. This codes for CASSPDGSGKNTQYF.

This clone was recorded a few times. This chain joins TRBV7-2 and TRBJ2-1; D unclear. There are 13 residues in the CDR3. From germline, CDR1 is SGHTA and CDR2 FQGNSA. Trimming left V 2 bases short and J 5 bases short, with 7 bases between. CDR3 protein: CASSLLWHNEQFF. CDR3 DNA: TGTGCCAGCAGCTTATTATGGCACAATGAGCAGTTCTTC.

The chain couples TRBV3-1 (or the pseudogene TRBV3-2) to TRBJ1-6; no firm D call. Germline CDR1 reads LGHDT; CDR2 reads YNNKEL (reference sequence). This CDR3 comprises 12 residues. The V end lost 6 bases, the J end lost 6 bases, and 6 bases lay between the germline ends. The CDR3 DNA sequence: TGTGCCAGCAGTCTCAGTAATTCACCCCTCCACTTT. Its protein product is CASSLSNSPLHF.